This TCR beta chain was identified in a study of blood T cell repertoires in COVID-19. Study details: In each case, the material was cDNA or gDNA derived from T cells, B-cell-depleted T cells, or PBMCs.

Some clones are missing from TCRdb's copy, which holds only in-frame ones; the method was immunoSEQ multiplex PCR. This sample has over 200,000 clones, with about 89% found just once. Sequencing used peripheral blood. This TCR was recovered from a man between 60 and 75 years old who had recovered from COVID-19.

The DNA of the CDR3 is TGTGCCAGCAGCACCGACCGGGACAGGGTTTATCGGTATGGCTACACCTTC. Translating gives CASSTDRDRVYRYGYTF. This chain connects TRBV7-2 to TRBJ1-2; 9 bases match TRBD1. J lost 5 bases, V lost 5 bases, and 15 bases had no gene match. CDR1 and CDR2 (germline): SGHTA, FQGNSA. There are 17 residues in the CDR3. Complete variable domain (other parts from reference TRBV7-2 and TRBJ1-2): GAGVSQSPSNKVTEKGKDVELRCDPISGHTALYWYRQSLGQGLEFLIYFQGNSAPDKSGLPSDRFSAERTGGSVSTLTIQRTQQEDSAVYLCASSTDRDRVYRYGYTFGSGTRLTVV.